The sequence of this T cell receptor beta chain was determined in a study of identical twins' blood T cells. Study-level findings and limits: Abundant TCRbeta CDR3s overlapped more between twins than with unrelated donors.

Concerning this clonotype itself: Its matching antigen is unknown.

MiXCR was run by TCRdb on the 5' RACE reads, yielding one entry per CDR3 protein. The sample lists roughly 380,000 distinct CDR3 sequences; roughly 31% were seen once. CDR1 and CDR2 (germline): LNHDA, SQIVND (reference sequence). The CDR3 is 16 amino acids. After removal of 3 bases from V and 2 bases from J, the junction contained 7 bases not matched to a gene. Sequencing used PBMCs. The source is a woman aged 18 to 49 in good health. This chain joins TRBV19 and TRBJ2-3; 8 bases agree with TRBD2. The CDR3 DNA reads as TGTGCCAGTAGTATGGCGGGGGGACGCCCCACAGATACGCAGTATTTT. It yields the protein CASSMAGGRPTDTQYF.